Each of the 6 T cell receptor beta chains below was sequenced from the same sample in a study of blood T cells in healthy people across ages. A second roughly 6 to 12 cycle PCR used barcoded and J-beta primers. TCRdb reprocessed the 5' RACE reads via MiXCR and lists one record per CDR3 protein. The sample lists roughly 860,000 distinct CDR3 sequences, less than 80% occurring once. Input material: blood. The origin of the receptors is a man aged 25-45 years in good health.

In this sample, this clonotype turned up once. In nucleotides, the CDR3 is TGTGCCAGCAGCCCGGGGGGGCCTAATACAGATACGCAGTATTTT. This codes for CASSPGGPNTDTQYF. The chain recombines TRBV3-1 with TRBJ2-3; 8 bases align to TRBD2. The CDR3 consists of 15 residues. The germline gives CDR1 LGHDT, CDR2 YNNKEL (reference sequence). The V and J ends lost 4 bases and 3 bases, in that order; junction bases with no gene match: 6.

This clonotype has just a few counts. The rearrangement uses TRBV4-2 and TRBJ2-4; the D is unclear. The assigned J gene may be wrong: the sequence end matches TRBJ2-7 better. This CDR3 contains 14 residues. From germline, CDR1 is LGHNA and CDR2 YNFKEQ. Here the CDR3 DNA reads TGTGCCAGCAGCCAAGACTACGGTACCTACGAGCAGTACTTC. It is translated as CASSQDYGTYEQYF.

The chain uses TRBV29-1 and TRBJ2-7; D is unresolved. Trimming took off 4 bases at V and 3 bases at J, with 7 bases between the two ends. The germline gives CDR1 SQVTM, CDR2 ANQGSEA. The CDR3 is 11 residues long. The CDR3 reads CSVGVSYEQYF. CDR3 sequence (DNA): TGCAGCGTTGGGGTAAGCTACGAGCAGTACTTC.

CDR3 sequence: CSVDGSGGNEQFF. For the CDR3, the DNA is TGCAGCGTTGATGGTAGCGGGGGGAATGAGCAGTTCTTC. V usage is TRBV29-1 and J usage is TRBJ2-1; 10 nucleotides agree with TRBD2. CDR1 and CDR2 (germline): SQVTM, ANQGSEA. The trim removed 3 bases at V and 7 bases at J, leaving 3 bases unmatched. This CDR3 contains 13 residues.

The chain joins TRBV12-3 or TRBV12-4 to TRBJ2-5; perhaps TRBD2 as D (5 bases). The CDR3 is 14 amino acids. The V end lost 3 bases, the J end lost 3 bases, and 11 bases lay between the germline ends. CDR3 coding DNA: TGTGCCAGCAGTTTCGGTTTGCGGGAAGAGACCCAGTACTTC. This codes for CASSFGLREETQYF.

The rearrangement uses TRBV9 and TRBJ2-7; D not resolved. This CDR3 is built from 16 residues. V dropped 0 bases and J dropped 0 bases, with 13 bases sitting between them. Looked up from germline, CDR1 is SGDLS and CDR2 is YYNGEE. CDR3 in DNA: TGTGCCAGCAGCGTAGCTACCGACCCACTCTCCTACGAGCAGTACTTC. It encodes CASSVATDPLSYEQYF.